What follows are 20 T cell receptor beta chains derived from one specimen sequenced in a study of CD8 T cells in Susac syndrome. Reverse transcription of roughly 0.45 to 1 ug RNA was performed with random hexamers. MiXCR, applied by TCRdb to the immunoSEQ multiplex PCR reads, yields one record per CDR3 protein. The data contain under 250,000 distinct CDR3 sequences, just under 95% of them singletons. The sample comprised CD4+ T cells from PBMCs. Every receptor here comes from a human donor with multiple sclerosis.

This sequence joins TRBV29-1 and TRBJ1-4, with D perhaps matching TRBD1 (5 bases). The CDR3 sequence is 12 residues long. Germline loops: CDR1 SQVTM, CDR2 ANQGSEA. V was shortened by 7 bases and J by 8 bases, with 14 bases between the two germline ends. DNA for the CDR3: TGCAGCGCGGCCGACAGTGTGGAAAAACTGTTTTTT. Residues: CSAADSVEKLFF.

This clonotype was seen just once. The chain carries TRBV19 and TRBJ2-1, with 8 bases aligning to TRBD2. The trim removed 6 bases at V and 4 bases at J, leaving 2 bases unmatched. Germline CDR1 LNHDA, CDR2 SQIVND (reference sequence). The CDR3 contains 13 residues. CDR3 residues: CASSAGGYNEQFF. CDR3 in DNA: TGTGCCAGTAGCGCGGGGGGTTACAATGAGCAGTTCTTC.

The chain carries TRBV5-6 and TRBJ2-1; the match to TRBD1 covers 8 bases. The CDR3 runs to 16 residues. After removal of 8 bases from V and 2 bases from J, the junction contained 12 bases not matched to a gene. Germline V gene sequence: CDR1 SGHDT, CDR2 YYEEEE. CDR3 nucleotides: TGTGCCAGTAGGCAGGGGGCGTCGCGGACCTACAATGAGCAGTTCTTC. Its protein is CASRQGASRTYNEQFF.

CDR3 coding DNA: TGCAGTGCTAGAGGGTGGGACTACTCCTACAATGAGCAGTTCTTC. It codes for CSARGWDYSYNEQFF. This chain connects TRBV20-1 to TRBJ2-1; TRBD2 aligns across 7 bases. Germline trimming cut 1 base from V and 0 bases from J; bases unmatched to any gene: 3. The CDR3 is 15 residues long. Germline-derived CDR1 and CDR2 are DFQATT and SNEGSKA (reference sequence).

V is TRBV6-5 and J is TRBJ2-1; TRBD1 or TRBD2 may be the D gene (6 bases each). Germline V gene data show CDR1 as MNHEY and CDR2 as SVGAGI. This CDR3 has 15 amino acids. V was pared by 7 bases and J by 2 bases, with 15 bases between. The CDR3 here is CASTKGGLPYNEQFF. As DNA, the CDR3 is TGTGCCAGCACCAAGGGGGGTCTCCCCTACAATGAGCAGTTCTTC.

J is TRBJ1-5 and V is TRBV10-3; D is undetermined. There are 14 residues in the CDR3. From germline, CDR1 is ENHRY and CDR2 SYGVKD. Trimming pared 0 bases from V and 7 bases from J, leaving 10 bases between. CDR3 coding DNA: TGTGCCATCAGTGAGTCTTTGGGGATCCAGCCCCAGCATTTT. The encoded protein is CAISESLGIQPQHF.

Only one count was recorded for this clonotype. The rearrangement uses TRBV9 and TRBJ1-1; D is unclear. The CDR3 has 14 residues. Trimming removed 4 bases at V and 1 base at J, with 11 bases between. The V gene's germline CDR1 is SGDLS and CDR2 YYNGEE. As DNA, the CDR3 is TGTGCCAGCAGCCCCCATATGGGGAACACTGAAGCTTTCTTT. The encoded protein is CASSPHMGNTEAFF.

The chain employs TRBV12-3 or TRBV12-4 and TRBJ2-2; D perhaps matches TRBD1 (6 bases). Trimming left V 3 bases short and J 6 bases short, with 14 bases between. This CDR3 comprises 15 residues. CDR3 DNA: TGTGCCAGCAGTTTGGGCGGCAGGGGCCCCGGGGAGCTGTTTTTT. Translated: CASSLGGRGPGELFF.

The chain is built from TRBV7-9 and TRBJ2-2; 14 positions agree with TRBD2. Per the germline V gene, CDR1 is SEHNR and CDR2 is FQNEAQ (reference sequence). The CDR3 consists of 17 residues. V lost 6 bases to trimming and J lost 5 bases; unmatched junction nucleotides: 8. The CDR3 loop reads CASSPGLAGGTTGELFF. CDR3 coding DNA: TGTGCCAGCAGTCCAGGACTAGCGGGGGGCACAACCGGGGAGCTGTTTTTT.

This chain links TRBV28 with TRBJ1-1; D gene ambiguous. The CDR3 is made up of 14 amino acids. V lost 5 bases and J 0 bases, leaving 10 bases between the germline ends. CDR1 and CDR2 (germline): MDHEN, SYDVKM. The CDR3 reads CASSPPYLNTEAFF. CDR3 sequence (DNA): TGTGCCAGCAGTCCCCCTTACCTGAACACTGAAGCTTTCTTT.

The rearrangement links TRBV2 to TRBJ2-7; the D gene is possibly TRBD1 (6 bases). Trimming took off 4 bases at V and 2 bases at J, with 9 bases between the two ends. This CDR3 has 13 amino acids. Per germline, CDR1 SNHLY and CDR2 FYNNEI. For the CDR3, the DNA is TGTGCCAGCAGTGGTTGGACAGCCTACGAGCAGTACTTC. This sequence encodes CASSGWTAYEQYF.

V and J are TRBV20-1 and TRBJ1-5; D gene unclear. The CDR3 length is 14 residues. Germline V gene data show CDR1 as DFQATT and CDR2 as SNEGSKA (reference sequence). The V end lost 6 bases, the J end lost 1 base, and 13 bases lay between the germline ends. The CDR3 here is CSARPPVSNQPQHF. In DNA, the CDR3 is TGCAGTGCCAGACCTCCGGTGAGCAATCAGCCCCAGCATTTT.

The genes are TRBV25-1 and TRBJ1-6; D is unclear. With 8 bases removed from V and 13 bases from J, the gap between germline ends came to 21 bases. The CDR3 length is 14 residues. Germline lookup yields CDR1 MGHDK and CDR2 SYGVNS. Here the CDR3 reads CASQSKGVGRPLHF. CDR3 bases: TGTGCCAGCCAATCCAAAGGCGTAGGGAGGCCCCTCCACTTT.

The chain recombines TRBV6-5 with TRBJ2-6; D is unclear. This CDR3 spans 13 amino acids. The V gene's germline CDR1 is MNHEY and CDR2 SVGAGI. V lost 6 bases to trimming and J lost 1 base, with 4 bases between them. CDR3 residues: CASRASGANVLTF. CDR3 DNA sequence: TGTGCCAGCAGGGCTTCTGGGGCCAACGTCCTGACTTTC.

V and J are TRBV6-5 and TRBJ1-5; D may be TRBD1 (5 bases). This CDR3 is 13 amino acids long. Germline CDR1 is MNHEY and CDR2 is SVGAGI. The V gene lost 6 bases and the J gene lost 9 bases, with 15 bases spanning the gap. The CDR3 DNA is TGTGCCAGCAGCCGGGACGCTAAAGGGCCCCAGCATTTT. Translated: CASSRDAKGPQHF.

The chain recombines TRBV7-2 with TRBJ2-5; 9 nucleotides line up with TRBD2. V dropped 5 bases and J dropped 4; count of bases not matched to a gene: 8. There are 15 residues in the CDR3. Germline CDR1 SGHTA, CDR2 FQGNSA. The CDR3 coding sequence is TGTGCCAGCAGCCCGCGGGGGGGCCTTAGAGAGACCCAGTACTTC. Encoded protein: CASSPRGGLRETQYF.

This chain links TRBV24-1 with TRBJ2-2; a possible D gene is TRBD2 (5 bases). V was clipped by 3 bases and J by 6 bases, with 19 bases between them. This CDR3 region has 17 residues. Germline CDR1 and CDR2: KGHDR and SFDVKD. The CDR3 reads CATSDAKGPGGSGELFF. The CDR3 DNA reads as TGTGCCACCAGTGATGCCAAGGGCCCCGGCGGGTCCGGGGAGCTGTTTTTT.

V gene TRBV9 combines with J gene TRBJ2-3; perhaps TRBD1 as D (6 bases). V was clipped by 0 bases and J by 3 bases, with 8 bases between them. CDR3 length: 14 amino acids. Germline assignment: CDR1 SGDLS and CDR2 YYNGEE. CDR3 sequence reads: CASSVGQGTDTQYF. Written as DNA, the CDR3 is TGTGCCAGCAGCGTAGGGCAGGGGACAGATACGCAGTATTTT.

This clonotype was picked up one time. This sequence joins TRBV6-6 and TRBJ2-1, with 7 nucleotides matching TRBD2. CDR3 length: 15 residues. J was trimmed by 4 bases and V by 2 bases; bases with no gene match: 5. CDR1 is MNHNY, CDR2 SVGAGI, per germline (reference sequence). CDR3 sequence: CASSYGRVDYNEQFF. In nucleotides, the CDR3 is TGTGCCAGCAGTTACGGGAGGGTCGATTACAATGAGCAGTTCTTC.

On this clonotype itself: A read error may produce the germline difference seen at one junction end. The chain combines TRBV7-7 with TRBJ2-5; possibly TRBD2 for D (6 bases). Per the germline V gene, CDR1 is SSHAT and CDR2 is FNYEAQ (reference sequence). The CDR3 extends over 14 amino acids. CDR3 residues: CASSFSSGFETQYF. The CDR3 nucleotides are TGTGCTAGCAGCTTCAGTAGCGGATTCGAGACCCAGTACTTC. The full variable domain, its missing parts supplied by reference TRBV7-7 and TRBJ2-5, is GAGVSQSPRYKVTKRGQDVTLRCDPISSHATLYWYQQALGQGPEFLTYFNYEAQPDKSGLPSDRFSAERPEGSISTLTIQRTEQRDSAMYRCASSFSSGFETQYFGPGTRLLVL.